A selection of T cell receptor beta chains follows, all from one sample in a study of blood T cells in healthy people across ages. A single record per CDR3 protein comes from TCRdb applying MiXCR to the 5' RACE reads. The sample lists roughly 680,000 distinct CDR3 sequences, around a fifth occurring once. Sequenced: blood. All receptors derive from a man aged 65 to 79 in good health. Each CDR3 is given with its conserved first and last residue. A D gene is named only where the DNA matches it firmly. Part of the rows lack a size; the others show once, few, many or a class for expanded clones.

size	length	V	J	D	DNA	CDR3
-	13	TRBV2	TRBJ2-5	-	TGTGCCAGCAGTGCCCGGTTAGGAGAGACCCAGTACTTC	CASSARLGETQYF
-	13	TRBV29-1	TRBJ2-7	TRBD1	TGCAGCGTTGATTTGGGGACAGATTACGAGCAGTACTTC	CSVDLGTDYEQYF
many	12	TRBV28	TRBJ1-1	-	TGTGCCAGCATTCAGGAGGGGACTGAAGCTTTCTTT	CASIQEGTEAFF
-	16	TRBV28	TRBJ2-1	TRBD2	TGTGCCAGCAGTTTCGAGCAAGCGGGAGGGAGGGATGAGCAGTTCTTC	CASSFEQAGGRDEQFF
many	14	TRBV10-3	TRBJ2-1	-	TGTGCCATCAGTGGAACCACCGGGGGTTATGAGCAGTTCTTC	CAISGTTGGYEQFF
few	15	TRBV25-1	TRBJ2-7	TRBD2	TGTGCCAGCAGTGATCCCGGGACTAGCGAGTACGAGCAGTACTTC	CASSDPGTSEYEQYF
-	20	TRBV29-1	TRBJ1-1	TRBD1	TGCAGCGTTGACTACCTTGCCCGTCCGGGGGACAGGGGAGACGACACTGAAGCTTTCTTT	CSVDYLARPGDRGDDTEAFF
few	13	TRBV24-1	TRBJ2-7	-	TGTGCCACTAGTGAAAAAGGGTCCTACGAGCAGTACTTC	CATSEKGSYEQYF
many	15	TRBV29-1	TRBJ2-1	-	TGCAGCGTTGACACATACCATAGCTCCTACAATGAGCAGTTCTTC	CSVDTYHSSYNEQFF
few	13	TRBV2	TRBJ2-5	TRBD1	TGTGCCAGCAGGCCTGGCAGGGGGGAGACCCAGTACTTC	CASRPGRGETQYF
-	17	TRBV19	TRBJ2-1	TRBD2	TGTGCCAGTAGTATTAGACTAGCGGGAGTGGGCCACAATGAGCAGTTCTTC	CASSIRLAGVGHNEQFF
few	14	TRBV7-2	TRBJ1-5	-	TGCGCCAGCAGCTCAACAGGGTCTGATCAGCCCCAGCATTTT	CASSSTGSDQPQHF
few	15	TRBV7-8	TRBJ1-4	-	TGTGCCAGCAGCTTAGGGACAGCGGGAAGAGAAAAACTGTTTTTT	CASSLGTAGREKLFF
few	15	TRBV10-2	TRBJ1-6	-	TGCGCCAGCAGTGAGAACGGAGGGGGAAATTCACCCCTCCACTTT	CASSENGGGNSPLHF
-	16	TRBV15	TRBJ2-7	-	TGTGCCACCAGCAGAGACTTACACGGCTACGCGGGGGAGCAGTACTTC	CATSRDLHGYAGEQYF
-	14	TRBV27	TRBJ2-7	TRBD1	TGTGCCAGCAGTCCTCCCAGGGGGCTCTACGAGCAGTACTTC	CASSPPRGLYEQYF
many	13	TRBV28	TRBJ2-4	TRBD1	TGTGCCAGCAGCGGACAGGGAAAAAACATTCAGTACTTC	CASSGQGKNIQYF
-	16	TRBV18	TRBJ2-2	TRBD1	TGTGCCAGCACGAGAAGACAGGGGGCGAACACCGGGGAGCTGTTTTTT	CASTRRQGANTGELFF
-	13	TRBV11-2	TRBJ2-7	-	TGTGCCAGCAGCTTAGTGTCTGGGACCGAGCAGTACTTC	CASSLVSGTEQYF
many	14	TRBV5-1	TRBJ2-3	-	TGCGCCAGCAGGTGGGCTACTAGCACAGATACGCAGTATTTT	CASRWATSTDTQYF
-	15	TRBV21-1	TRBJ2-5	-	TGTGCCAGCAAGACATCGGGACTAGCGTTAGAGACCCAGTACTTC	CASKTSGLALETQYF
few	15	TRBV7-2	TRBJ2-7	-	TGTGCCAGCAGTTACAGGGTTGGTAGGACCTACGAGCAGTACTTC	CASSYRVGRTYEQYF
-	15	TRBV7-2	TRBJ1-6	-	TGTGCCAGCAGCTTGCCTAGGGGGATGGATTCACCCCTCCACTTT	CASSLPRGMDSPLHF
-	17	TRBV7-8	TRBJ2-1	-	TGTGCCAGCAGCTTAGAGCGTGGCGTTCCAGGGGTCAATGAGCAGTTCTTC	CASSLERGVPGVNEQFF
many	15	TRBV7-3	TRBJ2-1	-	TGTGCCAGCAGCTTACTGGCTAGTTCCTACAATGAGCAGTTCTTC	CASSLLASSYNEQFF
-	15	TRBV12-3/TRBV12-4	TRBJ2-3	TRBD1	TGTGCCAGCAGTCGGGACAGAGGGAGTTCGGATACGCAGTATTTT	CASSRDRGSSDTQYF
few	14	TRBV6-1	TRBJ1-3	TRBD1	TGTGCCAGCACTTTCGGGACAGGCGGAAACACCATATATTTT	CASTFGTGGNTIYF
-	15	TRBV6-2/TRBV6-3	TRBJ1-5	TRBD1	TGTGCCAGCACTTCAAGGGGGCCCGACAATCAGCCCCAGCATTTT	CASTSRGPDNQPQHF
many	14	TRBV12-3/TRBV12-4	TRBJ1-3	-	TGTGCCAGCAGTTTATCTCAGGGGCCAAACACCATATATTTT	CASSLSQGPNTIYF
few	13	TRBV11-3	TRBJ2-3	TRBD1	TGTGCCAGCAGCACGACAGGGAAAGATACGCAGTATTTT	CASSTTGKDTQYF
-	16	TRBV27	TRBJ2-1	-	TGTGCCAGCAGTTTATACGGGACAAAGACTTACAATGAGCAGTTCTTC	CASSLYGTKTYNEQFF
-	13	TRBV25-1	TRBJ1-1	-	TGTGCCAGCAGTGACCAATTCGGGGCGGAACCTTTCTTT	CASSDQFGAEPFF
-	16	TRBV20-1	TRBJ2-1	-	TGCAGTGCTAGTTATCCCGCGGATAACTCCTACAATGGGCAGTTCTTC	CSASYPADNSYNGQFF
few	17	TRBV21-1	TRBJ2-7	-	TGTGCCAGCAGCAAAGAACCCCGCCCAGGGGCATCCTACGAGCAGTACTTC	CASSKEPRPGASYEQYF
-	15	TRBV3-1	TRBJ2-4	TRBD2	TGTGCCAGCAGCCCAGGGACTAGCGGGAGAAACATTCAGTACTTC	CASSPGTSGRNIQYF
-	14	TRBV6-1	TRBJ1-4	TRBD1	TGTGCCAGCAGTGAACGACAGGGGGGTGAAAAACTGTTTTTT	CASSERQGGEKLFF
many	14	TRBV5-1	TRBJ2-1	-	TGCGCCAGCAGCTCCGGACAGTCCTACAATGAGCAGTTCTTC	CASSSGQSYNEQFF
-	12	TRBV12-5	TRBJ1-2	-	TGTGCTAGTGGTTTCGCTTTGGGGGCGTACACCTTC	CASGFALGAYTF
-	13	TRBV19	TRBJ2-1	TRBD1	TGTGCCAGTACCGGGAGAGGGGACAGGGAGCAGTTCTTC	CASTGRGDREQFF
-	15	TRBV4-1	TRBJ1-3	-	TGCGCCAGCAGCCAAGATGGAACAGCTGGAAACACCATATATTTT	CASSQDGTAGNTIYF
many	15	TRBV6-5	TRBJ2-5	TRBD1	TGTGCCAGCAGTTACGCAGGGGGAATTCAAGAGACCCAGTACTTC	CASSYAGGIQETQYF
-	12	TRBV3-1	TRBJ2-7	-	TGTGCCAGCAGCCTCCTCCTAGGAGAGCAGTACTTC	CASSLLLGEQYF
-	16	TRBV28	TRBJ2-5	TRBD2	TGTGCCAGCAGTCTCACTAGCGGGGGTACTCAAGAGACCCAGTACTTC	CASSLTSGGTQETQYF
few	15	TRBV7-3	TRBJ2-1	TRBD1	TGTGCCAGCAGCGCCCAGGGGGCCCCCTACAATGAGCAGTTCTTC	CASSAQGAPYNEQFF
-	12	TRBV7-9	TRBJ2-7	-	TGTGCCAGCAGCTTAGAGGACACCGCGCAGTACTTC	CASSLEDTAQYF
-	14	TRBV20-1	TRBJ2-7	TRBD2	TGCAGTGCGCCTAGGGGCGGGAGTAGTTACGAGCAGTACTTC	CSAPRGGSSYEQYF